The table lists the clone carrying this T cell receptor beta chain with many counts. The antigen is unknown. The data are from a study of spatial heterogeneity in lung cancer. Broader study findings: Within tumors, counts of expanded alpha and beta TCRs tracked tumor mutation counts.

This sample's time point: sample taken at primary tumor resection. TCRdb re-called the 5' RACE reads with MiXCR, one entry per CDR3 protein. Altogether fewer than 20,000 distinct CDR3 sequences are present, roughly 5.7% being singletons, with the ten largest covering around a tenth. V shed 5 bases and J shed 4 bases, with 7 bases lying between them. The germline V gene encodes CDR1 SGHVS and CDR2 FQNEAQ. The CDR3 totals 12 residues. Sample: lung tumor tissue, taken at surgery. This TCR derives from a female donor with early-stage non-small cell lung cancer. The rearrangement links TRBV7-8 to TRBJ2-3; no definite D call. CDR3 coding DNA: TGTGCCAGCAGCGCCGGGCCAGATACGCAGTATTTT. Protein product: CASSAGPDTQYF.